The T cell receptor beta chain described here comes from a study of identical twins. Overall study findings and caveats: Memory repertoires lacked the insertion deficit that abundant cord blood beta clonotypes showed. Out-of-frame beta chain sequences displayed weaker excess sharing between twins.

Addition of a universal primer site occurred through template switching, and cDNA carried unique molecular identifiers. In TCRdb, the 5' RACE reads were re-called with MiXCR into one record per CDR3 protein. This table holds about 530,000 distinct CDR3 sequences, 20% to 25% found once. With 3 bases clipped from V and 4 bases from J, the junction kept 4 bases outside the gene matches. The CDR3 loop spans 15 amino acids. The germline V gene encodes CDR1 ENHRY and CDR2 SYGVKD. Details on this clonotype: Its target is unknown.

These data were likewise used in another study, on yellow fever vaccine responses in identical twins. That source adds: Twins showed a vaccine T cell response that reportedly seemed partly convergent, partly personalized.

This clonotype originated in a woman aged 18-29 years in good health. The chain couples TRBV10-3 to TRBJ2-1; TRBD1 matches at 9 bases. The specimen was CD4+ T cells sorted from blood. The DNA of the CDR3 is TGTGCCATCAGTGAAGGGACAGGGCTTTACAATGAGCAGTTCTTC. This gives the protein CAISEGTGLYNEQFF.